These T cell receptor beta chains were read from a single sample in a study of shared clonotypes between healthy human individuals. Assay used: immunoSEQ multiplex PCR; TCRdb lists only in-frame clones, some missing. The sample has about 2.4 million clones; over 85% are singletons. The sequenced material came from naive CD4+ T cells from PBMCs. These receptors were taken from a man in his late teens or twenties in good health. Some clones in this sample may be carry-over from other donors' samples. Each CDR3 is given with its conserved first and last residue. The D gene is left open where the match is weak. Size is stated for part of the rows, as once, few or many counts, or as a class when the clone is expanded.

NA,TRBJ2-3,TRBV2,TRBD2,TGTGCCAGCAGTGGCCTGGCGGGGGTTGCAGATACGCAGTATTTT,CASSGLAGVADTQYF
NA,TRBJ1-3,TRBV5-4,TRBD1,TGTGCCAGCAGCTCCCAGGGGGCTGGAAACACCATATATTTT,CASSSQGAGNTIYF
NA,TRBJ2-1,TRBV5-1,TRBD2,TGCGCCAGCAGCTTGGGTGCGGGAGGATACAATGAGCAGTTCTTC,CASSLGAGGYNEQFF
NA,TRBJ2-2,TRBV2,TRBD2,TGTGCCAGCAGATTCCAGCGGGGGATCACCGGGGAGCTGTTTTTT,CASRFQRGITGELFF
NA,TRBJ2-5,TRBV5-1,NA,TGCGCCAGCGGTCAGCGGCCCCAAGAGACCCAGTACTTC,CASGQRPQETQYF
NA,TRBJ2-1,TRBV6-1,NA,TGTGCCAGCAGGGGGGACACAAACAATGAGCAGTTCTTC,CASRGDTNNEQFF
NA,TRBJ2-3,TRBV7-2,NA,TGTGCCAGCAGCTTAGTATCCCACCGGCAGTATTTT,CASSLVSHRQYF
NA,TRBJ2-7,TRBV11-3,NA,TGTGCCAGCAGCAAAGACAGAACCTCCTACGAGCAGTACTTC,CASSKDRTSYEQYF
NA,TRBJ1-1,TRBV19,TRBD1,TGTGCCAGTAGTATACGTTACAGGGGAACTGAAGCTTTCTTT,CASSIRYRGTEAFF
NA,TRBJ2-3,TRBV7-2,TRBD1,TGTGCCAGCAGCTTCCTCCAGGGGGCGAGGACAGATACGCAGTATTTT,CASSFLQGARTDTQYF
NA,TRBJ2-3,TRBV5-4,NA,TGTGCCAGCAGCTTCGGCGGGTCTAGCACAGATACGCAGTATTTT,CASSFGGSSTDTQYF
NA,TRBJ2-2,TRBV11-3,NA,TGTGCCAGCAGCCCGAGCTGGGGCCGAGCGAACACCGGGGAGCTGTTTTTT,CASSPSWGRANTGELFF
NA,TRBJ1-1,TRBV7-9,TRBD1,TGTGCCAGCAGCCCCCGGACAGGGCAGAACACTGAAGCTTTCTTT,CASSPRTGQNTEAFF
NA,TRBJ2-1,TRBV4-2,TRBD2,TGTGCCAGCAGCGGAGCGGGGAGCTCCTACAATGAGCAGTTCTTC,CASSGAGSSYNEQFF
NA,TRBJ2-3,TRBV28,NA,TGTGCCAGCACCTCGAGCATCCTATCGACAGATACGCAGTATTTT,CASTSSILSTDTQYF
NA,TRBJ2-7,TRBV28,TRBD1,TGTGCCAGCAGTTTACCCGGGACAGCAAAAGGCTACGAGCAGTACTTC,CASSLPGTAKGYEQYF
NA,TRBJ1-2,TRBV7-9,NA,TGTGCCAGCAGCTCGACGGCTCCATTTTATGGCTACACCTTC,CASSSTAPFYGYTF
NA,TRBJ2-4,TRBV6-1,NA,TGTGCCAGCAGTGATAGCGGATTAGCCAAAAACATTCAGTACTTC,CASSDSGLAKNIQYF
NA,TRBJ1-2,TRBV10-3,TRBD1,TGTGCCATCAGTGAGCGAGGCGGGGGACAGGGGGCAAGTGGCTACACCTTC,CAISERGGGQGASGYTF
NA,TRBJ1-3,TRBV5-6,TRBD1,TGTGCCAGCAGCTCCCAAGTGCAGGGGGCGAGGGGAAACACCATATATTTT,CASSSQVQGARGNTIYF
NA,TRBJ2-7,TRBV5-6,NA,TGTGCCAGCAGCCTCTGGCCCGGCTACGAGCAGTACTTC,CASSLWPGYEQYF
NA,TRBJ2-1,TRBV19,NA,TGTGCCAGCGTCAAACGCAATGAGCAGTTCTTC,CASVKRNEQFF
NA,TRBJ2-5,TRBV6-5,NA,TGTGCCAGCAGCCATTTGAAACTTAAAGAGACCCAGTACTTC,CASSHLKLKETQYF
NA,TRBJ2-3,TRBV29-1,TRBD2,TGCAGCGTTTGGCCCCAGACTAGCGATACGCAGTATTTT,CSVWPQTSDTQYF
once,TRBJ2-5,TRBV28,NA,TGTGCCAGCAGTTCCCCTGGGGAGCGGGCTGCCCCGGGGGCAGAGACCCAGTACTTC,CASSSPGERAAPGAETQYF
NA,TRBJ1-2,TRBV19,NA,TGTGCCAGTAGTACCCGGGACCGAGGGAATTATGGCTACACCTTC,CASSTRDRGNYGYTF
once,TRBJ2-2,TRBV28,NA,TGTGCCAGCAGTTTAGGCAGGAACACCGGGGAGCTGTTTTTT,CASSLGRNTGELFF
few,TRBJ1-4,TRBV6-5,NA,TGTGCCAGCAGCTCGGGACACAGCAAACTGTTTTTT,CASSSGHSKLFF
NA,TRBJ1-2,TRBV5-5,NA,TGTGCCAGCAGCCCTGGGACCCCCTATGGCTACACCTTC,CASSPGTPYGYTF
NA,TRBJ2-4,TRBV4-1,TRBD2,TGCGCCAGCAGCCCGGGACTAGCGGGAGGGTTAGCCAAAAACATTCAGTACTTC,CASSPGLAGGLAKNIQYF
NA,TRBJ2-1,TRBV7-8,NA,TGTGCCAGCAGCTACGGCGGGGCGGCGGCTGACGATGAGCAGTTCTTC,CASSYGGAAADDEQFF
NA,TRBJ2-6,TRBV5-1,NA,TGCGCCAGCAGCCCCGGACCTGCCTCTGGGGCCAACGTCCTGACTTTC,CASSPGPASGANVLTF
NA,TRBJ1-5,TRBV6-4,NA,TGTGCCAGCAGTGACGATTCACGGCCCCAGCATTTT,CASSDDSRPQHF
NA,TRBJ1-1,TRBV7-9,NA,TGTGCCAGCAGCAAAAACAAGGGCGGGGGCACTGAAGCTTTCTTT,CASSKNKGGGTEAFF
NA,TRBJ1-2,TRBV27,NA,TGTGCCAGCAGTTTATCATCCGGACTCGGCTACACCTTC,CASSLSSGLGYTF
NA,TRBJ1-1,TRBV5-1,TRBD1,TGCGCCAGCAGCCTAAGGGACAGGGGAAGAACTGAAGCTTTCTTT,CASSLRDRGRTEAFF
NA,TRBJ2-5,TRBV29-1,NA,TGCAGCGCTGGGTTTGAAACCCAGTACTTC,CSAGFETQYF
NA,TRBJ1-1,TRBV5-1,NA,TGCGCCAGCAGCTTGGGGGTCAGCAGTGAAGCTTTCTTT,CASSLGVSSEAFF
NA,TRBJ2-5,TRBV7-2,NA,TGTGCCAGCAGCTTAAACGAACTCACTCACTTC,CASSLNELTHF
NA,TRBJ1-3,TRBV5-4,NA,TGTGCCAGCAGCTTGTTCGGCGGGGGAGGTGGAAACACCATATATTTT,CASSLFGGGGGNTIYF
NA,TRBJ2-3,TRBV6-5,NA,TGTGCCAGCAGTTACCCGCCCGTTGTTGCGCAGTATTTT,CASSYPPVVAQYF
NA,TRBJ2-3,TRBV7-8,TRBD2,TGTGCCAGCAGCACACCGGGACTAGCGGGAGGGTCCCTAAGCACAGATACGCAGTATTTT,CASSTPGLAGGSLSTDTQYF